This TCR beta chain appears in the sequencing data of a study of T cell repertoires in cytomegalovirus infection. The overall study: Carrying CMV and the relevant HLA type showed in public TCR beta signatures. Broader study findings: HLA-C-restricted TCR beta clonotypes specific for CMV led the ex vivo response. CMV carriers with the relevant HLA were identified by cumulative public TCR beta family frequency.

The CDR3 has 15 residues. Looked up from germline, CDR1 is SNHLY and CDR2 is FYNNEI. Deletions cut 5 bases from V and 4 bases from J, with 17 bases between. This clonotype was counted between two and nine times. Antigen: not known. TCRdb passed the reads through MiXCR, listing each CDR3 protein once. The table has about 190,000 distinct CDR3 sequences, roughly 27% seen once. The receptor comes from a human donor in good health (CMV status not recorded). Some clones in this sample may be carry-over from other donors' samples. The sequenced sample was PBMCs. The chain links TRBV2 to TRBJ2-5, with a tentative D call TRBD1 (6 bases). CDR3 sequence: CASSKQGWAGETQYF. The CDR3 nucleotides are TGTGCCAGCAGTAAACAGGGTTGGGCAGGAGAGACCCAGTACTTC.